Following are 28 T cell receptor beta chains from one sample sequenced in a study of Graves' ophthalmopathy and Graves' hyperthyroidism. Researchers took RNA transcripts and amplified TCR beta CDR3 regions from them. First-round RT-PCR employed HTBI primers, with a second-round multiplex PCR after it. Using its own MiXCR run on the multiplex PCR reads, TCRdb lists one record per CDR3 protein. This sample carries about 240,000 distinct CDR3 sequences, 45% of them seen once, and the ten largest clones take over 40%. Material for sequencing was peripheral blood. Receptors were obtained from an adult man with Graves' ophthalmopathy.

The rearrangement uses TRBV19 and TRBJ2-7, with TRBD2 identical over 8 bases. This CDR3 comprises 13 residues. The V gene end was trimmed by 9 bases and the J gene end by 3 bases; junction bases not matched to a gene: 7. In germline, CDR1 is LNHDA, CDR2 SQIVND (reference sequence). The CDR3 bases are TGTGCCAGCCGAGGGGGACTAGACTACGAGCAGTACTTC. The encoded protein is CASRGGLDYEQYF.

V and J are TRBV9 and TRBJ2-7; 8 bases match TRBD1. Trimming took 7 bases from V and 4 from J; bases not matched to a gene: 7. This CDR3 contains 13 residues. Germline V gives CDR1 SGDLS, CDR2 YYNGEE. This CDR3 reads CASGGTGRYEQYF. The DNA for the CDR3 is TGTGCCAGCGGGGGGACAGGAAGGTACGAGCAGTACTTC.

In this sample, this clonotype turned up a few times. The V gene is TRBV20-1, the J gene TRBJ1-1, with a weak D call TRBD1 (5 bases). V dropped 4 bases and J dropped 2 bases, with 17 bases sitting between them. This CDR3 has 15 residues. The germline gives CDR1 DFQATT, CDR2 SNEGSKA (reference sequence). CDR3 sequence: CSAIRFRAVNTEAFF. The CDR3 nucleotides read TGCAGTGCTATTAGATTCAGGGCGGTTAACACTGAAGCTTTCTTT.

The rearrangement joins TRBV9 to TRBJ2-2, with TRBD2 matching 9 bases. Unmatched junction bases numbered 9, after V lost 2 bases and J lost 7 bases. The length of the CDR3 is 16 residues. Germline V gene sequence: CDR1 SGDLS, CDR2 YYNGEE. CDR3 protein: CASSVLSGGENGELFF. CDR3 nucleotides: TGTGCCAGCAGCGTCCTTAGCGGGGGTGAGAACGGGGAGCTGTTTTTT.

This clonotype appeared a single time. The chain uses TRBV29-1 and TRBJ1-2; TRBD1 matches at 7 bases. After removal of 5 bases from V and 0 bases from J, the junction contained 3 bases not matched to a gene. The germline V gene encodes CDR1 SQVTM and CDR2 ANQGSEA. The CDR3 has 13 residues. The CDR3 protein is CSVRTGANYGYTF. CDR3 nucleotides: TGCAGCGTTAGGACAGGTGCTAACTATGGCTACACCTTC.

J is TRBJ2-7 and V is TRBV9; D is unclear. Germline V CDR1 and CDR2: SGDLS, YYNGEE. The CDR3 contains 15 residues. Trimming pared 0 bases from V and 0 bases from J, leaving 10 bases between. The CDR3 protein is CASSVGGVSSYEQYF. The CDR3, as DNA: TGTGCCAGCAGCGTAGGGGGTGTGAGCTCCTACGAGCAGTACTTC.

A few counts support this clonotype. The genes are TRBV7-2 and TRBJ2-2; the D gene could be TRBD1 or TRBD2 (5 bases each). This CDR3 spans 15 amino acids. Trimming stripped 5 bases from V and 0 bases from J, with 10 bases between. Germline-derived CDR1 and CDR2 are SGHTA and FQGNSA. CDR3 residues: CASSGTLTNTGELFF. The DNA for the CDR3 is TGTGCCAGCAGCGGGACGCTGACGAACACCGGGGAGCTGTTTTTT.

At least ten counts were recorded for this clonotype. This chain links TRBV6-5 with TRBJ1-5, with a weak D call TRBD1 (5 bases). Trimming removed 8 bases at V and 7 bases at J, with 9 bases between. CDR1 MNHEY and CDR2 SVGAGI come from the germline V gene. CDR3 size: 11 residues. The CDR3 DNA reads as TGTGCCAGCGGGGGGAGGCAGCCCCAGCATTTT. This gives the protein CASGGRQPQHF.

This clonotype was recorded a few times. The chain links TRBV5-4 to TRBJ2-7; D is perhaps TRBD1 (7 bases). Germline V gene data show CDR1 as SGHNT and CDR2 as YYREEE (reference sequence). The ends were cut back, 0 bases at V and 12 bases at J, with 19 bases in the middle. This CDR3 region has 14 residues. CDR3 coding DNA: TGTGCCAGCAGCTTGGCCGAGTACCAGGGGGGCCTGTACTTC. Its protein is CASSLAEYQGGLYF.

The chain has TRBV11-1 and TRBJ2-5; 8 nucleotides agree with TRBD2. CDR3 size: 13 residues. The germline gives CDR1 SGHAT, CDR2 FQDESV (reference sequence). V trimming: 8 bases; J trimming: 1 base; junction bases outside the gene matches: 3. In nucleotides, the CDR3 is TGTGCCAGCTTACGGGGGGGCCAAGAGACCCAGTACTTC. Residues: CASLRGGQETQYF.

This chain joins TRBV19 and TRBJ1-1, with TRBD1 as a possible D gene (6 bases). The V and J ends lost 3 bases and 8 bases respectively, with 10 bases between them. Germline V gene data show CDR1 as LNHDA and CDR2 as SQIVND (reference sequence). CDR3 length equals 12 residues. The CDR3 sequence: CASSIYREEAFF. Here the CDR3 DNA reads TGTGCCAGTAGTATCTACAGGGAAGAAGCTTTCTTT.

A remark on this clonotype: Germline is not matched at one junction end, which may reflect a read error. J is TRBJ2-3 and V is TRBV7-6, with TRBD1 matching 9 bases. Germline-derived CDR1 and CDR2 are SGHVS and FNYEAQ. This CDR3 comprises 15 residues. The CDR3 bases are TGTGCTAGCAGTCCCGGGACAGGGACGACAGATACGCAGTATTTT. It yields the protein CASSPGTGTTDTQYF.

The V gene is TRBV7-2, the J gene TRBJ2-5, with TRBD2 matching over 8 bases. There are 16 residues in the CDR3. V shed 2 bases and J 5 bases; nucleotides not matched to a gene: 10. CDR1 and CDR2 (germline): SGHTA, FQGNSA. CDR3 nucleotides: TGTGCCAGCAGCTTATGGCGGGGGGATGTCCGGGAGACCCAGTACTTC. This translates into CASSLWRGDVRETQYF.

J is TRBJ2-7 and V is TRBV20-1, with TRBD2 matching 8 bases. The germline V gene encodes CDR1 DFQATT and CDR2 SNEGSKA (reference sequence). J gave up 2 bases and V 0 bases, and 3 bases lay outside the gene matches. This CDR3 comprises 14 residues. The CDR3 bases are TGCAGTGCTAGAGAGGGCGGGAGGCCCTACGAGCAGTACTTC. This translates into CSAREGGRPYEQYF.

The chain combines TRBV7-2 with TRBJ2-7, with TRBD1 identical over 9 bases. Per germline, CDR1 SGHTA and CDR2 FQGNSA. V dropped 5 bases and J dropped 5; count of bases not matched to a gene: 7. The CDR3 covers 14 residues. The CDR3 loop reads CASSVDRGGNEQYF. The CDR3 DNA sequence: TGTGCCAGCAGCGTCGACAGGGGGGGGAACGAGCAGTACTTC.

The CDR3 coding sequence is TGCAGTGCTTGGGACGCACTCGAGGAGACCCAGTACTTC. Amino acid sequence: CSAWDALEETQYF. The J gene is TRBJ2-5, the V gene TRBV20-1; D is possibly TRBD1 or TRBD2 (5 bases each). Trimming cost V 5 bases and J 5 bases, with 15 bases left between them. The V gene's germline CDR1 is DFQATT and CDR2 SNEGSKA (reference sequence). The CDR3 runs to 13 residues.

In its sample, this clonotype was seen a few times. The chain uses TRBV7-2 and TRBJ1-1; 11 nucleotides align to TRBD1. The CDR3 spans 17 residues. Germline CDR1 reads SGHTA; CDR2 reads FQGNSA. V shed 0 bases and J 0 bases; nucleotides not matched to a gene: 3. The CDR3 region is CASSLAGQGVVNTEAFF. In nucleotides, the CDR3 is TGTGCCAGCAGCTTAGCGGGACAGGGGGTAGTGAACACTGAAGCTTTCTTT. The full variable domain, with the rest looked up from reference TRBV7-2 and TRBJ1-1, is GAGVSQSPSNKVTEKGKDVELRCDPISGHTALYWYRQSLGQGLEFLIYFQGNSAPDKSGLPSDRFSAERTGGSVSTLTIQRTQQEDSAVYLCASSLAGQGVVNTEAFFGQGTRLTVV.

The table lists this clonotype with many counts. J is TRBJ1-2 and V is TRBV24-1; 9 nucleotides align to TRBD1. CDR3 length: 15 residues. The junction had 2 bases not matched to a gene; V was cut back by 2 bases and J by 2 bases. Germline loops: CDR1 KGHDR, CDR2 SFDVKD. DNA of the CDR3: TGTGCCACCAGTGATTATGGACAGGGGAACTATGGCTACACCTTC. This gives the protein CATSDYGQGNYGYTF.

The chain is built from TRBV4-1 and TRBJ2-7; D possibly corresponds to TRBD1 (6 bases). This CDR3 has 15 residues. In germline, CDR1 is MGHRA, CDR2 YSYEKL. Trimming took 1 base from V and 2 from J, leaving 12 bases between them. The CDR3 nucleotides read TGCGCCAGCAGCCAAGGGACAGAGATCCCCTACGAGCAGTACTTC. Its translation: CASSQGTEIPYEQYF.

This clonotype was recorded at least ten times. The rearrangement joins TRBV6-5 to TRBJ2-6; D unclear. Germline-derived CDR1 and CDR2 are MNHEY and SVGAGI. The CDR3 has 14 residues. The ends were cut back, 6 bases at V and 0 bases at J, with 6 bases in the middle. The CDR3 sequence is CASSRFSGANVLTF. The CDR3, as DNA: TGTGCCAGCAGCCGTTTCTCTGGGGCCAACGTCCTGACTTTC.

The chain joins TRBV10-3 to TRBJ1-5; D unresolved. V was shortened by 10 bases and J by 0 bases, with 16 bases between the two germline ends. The CDR3 covers 15 residues. Germline V gene sequence: CDR1 ENHRY, CDR2 SYGVKD. This chain's CDR3 is CATIEDKSSNQPQHF. CDR3 coding DNA: TGTGCCACCATTGAAGACAAAAGTAGCAATCAGCCCCAGCATTTT.

This clonotype was found a few times. The J gene is TRBJ1-1, the V gene TRBV7-9; 11 nucleotides agree with TRBD1. With 6 bases clipped from V and 5 bases from J, the junction kept 11 bases outside the gene matches. This CDR3 is built from 16 residues. The germline V gene encodes CDR1 SEHNR and CDR2 FQNEAQ (reference sequence). The CDR3 spells CASRPDRGREGTEAFF. CDR3 bases: TGTGCCAGCAGGCCGGACAGGGGGCGCGAGGGAACTGAAGCTTTCTTT.

This chain links TRBV24-1 with TRBJ1-3; D not certain. This CDR3 contains 14 residues. Germline CDR1 reads KGHDR; CDR2 reads SFDVKD. V lost 2 bases and J 0 bases, leaving 4 bases between the germline ends. Here the CDR3 DNA reads TGTGCCACCAGTGATTCGGGCTCTGGAAACACCATATATTTT. Its protein is CATSDSGSGNTIYF.

V usage is TRBV10-3 and J usage is TRBJ2-7, with TRBD1 matching 8 bases. Trimming cost V 10 bases and J 7 bases; bases outside gene matches: 15. CDR1 is ENHRY and CDR2 is SYGVKD in the germline V gene. CDR3 size: 14 residues. This CDR3 reads CASSRTGPGGEQYF. DNA of the CDR3: TGTGCCAGCAGCAGGACAGGGCCAGGGGGGGAGCAGTACTTC.

J is TRBJ2-7 and V is TRBV2; 9 bases align to TRBD1. CDR1 and CDR2 (germline): SNHLY, FYNNEI. The CDR3 extends over 15 amino acids. Trimming took 4 bases from V and 4 from J; bases not matched to a gene: 8. CDR3 bases: TGTGCCAGCAGTGGGGGACAGGGTGGTCAGTACGAGCAGTACTTC. This gives the protein CASSGGQGGQYEQYF.

As for this clonotype: The junction does not match germline at one end; this may be a read error. This chain joins TRBV7-2 and TRBJ2-7; maybe TRBD1 (5 bases). Per the germline V gene, CDR1 is SGHTA and CDR2 is FQGNSA. The CDR3 is 14 amino acids. The CDR3 loop is CASSLGILWGEQYF. As DNA, the CDR3 is TGTGCCAGCAGCTTAGGAATCCTCTGGGGCGAGCAGTACTTT. Variable domain in full (rest from reference TRBV7-2 and TRBJ2-7): GAGVSQSPSNKVTEKGKDVELRCDPISGHTALYWYRQSLGQGLEFLIYFQGNSAPDKSGLPSDRFSAERTGGSVSTLTIQRTQQEDSAVYLCASSLGILWGEQYFGPGTRLTVT.

The chain recombines TRBV7-3 with TRBJ1-4, with TRBD1 matching 8 bases. Germline CDR1 and CDR2: SGHTA and FQGTGA. The CDR3 contains 16 residues. V shed 1 base, J shed 6 bases, and the junction held 7 bases outside the gene matches. Here the CDR3 reads CASSLRQGYYDEKLFF. CDR3 coding DNA: TGTGCCAGCAGCTTAAGACAGGGGTATTACGATGAAAAACTGTTTTTT.

In regard to this clonotype: Because it lacks the conserved phenylalanine or tryptophan at the end, this CDR3 is likely a read error. The rearrangement uses TRBV5-1 and TRBJ1-6; 11 bases match TRBD1. Germline CDR1 and CDR2: SGHRS and YFSETQ. The length of the CDR3 is 15 residues. The CDR3 sequence: CASSPGQGETSPLHS. In DNA, the CDR3 is TGTGCCAGCAGCCCGGGACAGGGGGAGACTTCACCCCTCCACTCT.